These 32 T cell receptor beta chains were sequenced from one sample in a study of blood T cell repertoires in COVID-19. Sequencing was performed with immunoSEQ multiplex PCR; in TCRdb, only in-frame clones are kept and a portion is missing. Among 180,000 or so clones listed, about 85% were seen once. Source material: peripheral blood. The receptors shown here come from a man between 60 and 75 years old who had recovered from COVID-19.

This chain's CDR3 is CASSQGPGNNYGYTF. CDR3 coding DNA: TGTGCCAGCAGCCAGGGTCCAGGGAATAACTATGGCTACACCTTC. J is TRBJ1-2 and V is TRBV3-1 (or the pseudogene TRBV3-2), with D possibly matching TRBD1 (5 bases). The germline V gene has CDR1 LGHDT and CDR2 YNNKEL (reference sequence). The CDR3 loop spans 15 amino acids. V was clipped by 3 bases and J by 1 base, with 12 bases between them.

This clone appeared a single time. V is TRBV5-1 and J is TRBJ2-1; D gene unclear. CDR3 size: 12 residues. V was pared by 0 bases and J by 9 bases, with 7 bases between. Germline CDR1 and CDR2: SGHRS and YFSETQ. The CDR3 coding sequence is TGCGCCAGCAGCTTGGTTTCGGGTGAGCAGTTCTTC. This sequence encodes CASSLVSGEQFF.

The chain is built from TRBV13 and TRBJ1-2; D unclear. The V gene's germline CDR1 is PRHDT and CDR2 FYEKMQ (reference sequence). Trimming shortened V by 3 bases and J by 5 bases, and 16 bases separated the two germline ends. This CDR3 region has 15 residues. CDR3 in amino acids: CASSLLAQPTYGYTF. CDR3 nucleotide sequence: TGTGCCAGCAGCTTGTTGGCACAGCCTACTTATGGCTACACCTTC.

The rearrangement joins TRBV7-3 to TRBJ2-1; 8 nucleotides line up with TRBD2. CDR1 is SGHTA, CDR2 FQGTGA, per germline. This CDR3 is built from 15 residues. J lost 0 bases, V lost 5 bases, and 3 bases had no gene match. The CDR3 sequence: CASSRGGTSYNEQFF. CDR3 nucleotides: TGTGCCAGCAGCCGGGGGGGAACCTCCTACAATGAGCAGTTCTTC.

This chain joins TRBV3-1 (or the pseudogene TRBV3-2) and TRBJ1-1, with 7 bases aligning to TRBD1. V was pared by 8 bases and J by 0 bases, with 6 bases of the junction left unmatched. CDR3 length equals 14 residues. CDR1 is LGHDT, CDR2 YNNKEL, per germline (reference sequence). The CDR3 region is CASGKQGLNTEAFF. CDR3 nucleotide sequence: TGTGCCAGCGGCAAACAGGGGTTGAACACTGAAGCTTTCTTT.

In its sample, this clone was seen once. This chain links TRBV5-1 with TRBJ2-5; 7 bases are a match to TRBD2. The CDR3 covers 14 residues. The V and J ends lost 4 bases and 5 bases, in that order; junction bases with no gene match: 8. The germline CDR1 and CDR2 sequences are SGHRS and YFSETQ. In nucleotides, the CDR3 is TGCGCCAGCAGCCTTGGGGGGGTCGAGGAGACCCAGTACTTC. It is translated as CASSLGGVEETQYF.

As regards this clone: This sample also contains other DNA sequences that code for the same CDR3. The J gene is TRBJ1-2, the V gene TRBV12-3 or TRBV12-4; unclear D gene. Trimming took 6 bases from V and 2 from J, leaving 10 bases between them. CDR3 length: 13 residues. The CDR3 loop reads CASSLGINYGYTF. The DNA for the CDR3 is TGTGCCAGCAGCCTCGGGATAAACTATGGCTACACCTTC.

The CDR3 here is CASSQGMGQEPQHF. CDR3 DNA: TGTGCCAGCAGCCAAGGTATGGGGCAGGAGCCCCAGCATTTT. This chain connects TRBV4-2 to TRBJ1-5; TRBD1 is a possible D gene (5 bases). Germline CDR1 is LGHNA and CDR2 is YNFKEQ. Trimming took 1 base from V and 8 from J, leaving 12 bases between them. CDR3 size: 14 residues.

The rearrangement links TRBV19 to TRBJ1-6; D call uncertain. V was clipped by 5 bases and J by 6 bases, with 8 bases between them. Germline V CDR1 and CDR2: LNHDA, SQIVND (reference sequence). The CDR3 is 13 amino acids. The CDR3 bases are TGTGCCAGTAGTGAGATAGCTAATTCACCCCTCCACTTT. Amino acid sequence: CASSEIANSPLHF.

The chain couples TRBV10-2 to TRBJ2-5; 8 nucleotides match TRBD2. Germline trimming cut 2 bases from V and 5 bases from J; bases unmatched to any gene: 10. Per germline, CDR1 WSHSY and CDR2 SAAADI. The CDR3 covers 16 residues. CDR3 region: CASSEGLAYILETQYF. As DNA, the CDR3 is TGCGCCAGCAGTGAGGGACTAGCCTACATTCTGGAGACCCAGTACTTC.

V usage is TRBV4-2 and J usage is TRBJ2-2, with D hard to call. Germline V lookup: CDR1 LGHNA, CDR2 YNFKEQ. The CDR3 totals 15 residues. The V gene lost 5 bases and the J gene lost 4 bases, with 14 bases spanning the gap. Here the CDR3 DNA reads TGTGCCAGCAGCTCCCCCGCGATCGGCACCGGGGAGCTGTTTTTT. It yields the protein CASSSPAIGTGELFF.

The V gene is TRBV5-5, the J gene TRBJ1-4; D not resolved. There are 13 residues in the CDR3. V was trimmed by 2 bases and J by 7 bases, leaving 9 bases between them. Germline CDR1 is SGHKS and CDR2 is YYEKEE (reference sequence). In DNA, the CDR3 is TGTGCCAGCAGCTTTCGGTCGGGTGAAAAACTGTTTTTT. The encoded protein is CASSFRSGEKLFF.

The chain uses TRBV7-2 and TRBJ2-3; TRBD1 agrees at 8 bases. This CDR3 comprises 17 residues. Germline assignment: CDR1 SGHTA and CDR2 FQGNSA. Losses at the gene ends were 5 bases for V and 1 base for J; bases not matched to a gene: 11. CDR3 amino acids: CASSPSSRGPGTDTQYF. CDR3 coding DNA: TGTGCCAGCAGCCCCTCCTCCAGGGGGCCAGGCACAGATACGCAGTATTTT. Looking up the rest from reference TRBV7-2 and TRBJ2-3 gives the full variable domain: GAGVSQSPSNKVTEKGKDVELRCDPISGHTALYWYRQSLGQGLEFLIYFQGNSAPDKSGLPSDRFSAERTGGSVSTLTIQRTQQEDSAVYLCASSPSSRGPGTDTQYFGPGTRLTVL.

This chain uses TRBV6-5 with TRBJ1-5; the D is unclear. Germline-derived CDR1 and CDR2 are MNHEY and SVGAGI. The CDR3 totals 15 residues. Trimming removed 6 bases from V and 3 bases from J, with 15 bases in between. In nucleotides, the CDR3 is TGTGCCAGCAGCCGGGCGGGGATCTCCAATCAGCCCCAGCATTTT. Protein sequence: CASSRAGISNQPQHF.

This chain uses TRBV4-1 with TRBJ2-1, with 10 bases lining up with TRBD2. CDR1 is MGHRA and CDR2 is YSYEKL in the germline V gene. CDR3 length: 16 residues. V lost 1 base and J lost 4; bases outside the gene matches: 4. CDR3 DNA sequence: TGCGCCAGCAGCCAAGGTAGCGGGGGGTTTTACAATGAGCAGTTCTTC. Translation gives CASSQGSGGFYNEQFF.

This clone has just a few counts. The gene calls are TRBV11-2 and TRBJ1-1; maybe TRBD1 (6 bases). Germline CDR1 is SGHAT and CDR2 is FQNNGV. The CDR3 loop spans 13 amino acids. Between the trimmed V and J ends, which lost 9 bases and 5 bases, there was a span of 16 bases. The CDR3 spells CASLDFRGTEAFF. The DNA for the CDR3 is TGTGCCAGTCTGGACTTCAGGGGAACTGAAGCTTTCTTT. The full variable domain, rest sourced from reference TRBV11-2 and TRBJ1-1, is EAGVAQSPRYKIIEKRQSVAFWCNPISGHATLYWYQQILGQGPKLLIQFQNNGVVDDSQLPKDRFSAERLKGVDSTLKIQPAKLEDSAVYLCASLDFRGTEAFFGQGTRLTVV.

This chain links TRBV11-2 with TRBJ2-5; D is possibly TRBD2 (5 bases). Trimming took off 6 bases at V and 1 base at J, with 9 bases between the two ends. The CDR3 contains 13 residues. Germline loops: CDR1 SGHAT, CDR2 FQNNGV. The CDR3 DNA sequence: TGTGCCAGCAGATCCGGGATCCAAGAGACCCAGTACTTC. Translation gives CASRSGIQETQYF.

The CDR3 coding sequence is TGTGCCAGCAGTTACGCGGCAGGGGAATTGGGCTACACCTTC. As protein: CASSYAAGELGYTF. This chain links TRBV6-5 with TRBJ1-2; TRBD1 is a possible D gene (6 bases). The germline V gene encodes CDR1 MNHEY and CDR2 SVGAGI. The ends were cut back, 2 bases at V and 8 bases at J, with 15 bases in the middle. The CDR3 has 14 amino acids.

The CDR3 sequence is CASSLGGVNSPLHF. Written as DNA, the CDR3 is TGTGCCAGCAGTTTAGGAGGGGTTAATTCACCCCTCCACTTT. The rearrangement joins TRBV27 to TRBJ1-6; D possibly corresponds to TRBD1 (5 bases). The CDR3 is 14 amino acids. The germline V gene encodes CDR1 MNHEY and CDR2 SMNVEV (reference sequence). The V end was cut by 2 bases, the J end by 6 bases, with 8 bases between.

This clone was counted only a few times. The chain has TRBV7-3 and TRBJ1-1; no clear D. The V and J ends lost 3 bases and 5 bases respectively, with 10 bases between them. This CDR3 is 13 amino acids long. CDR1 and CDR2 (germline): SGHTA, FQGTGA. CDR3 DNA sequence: TGTGCCAGCAGCTTTGCCGCGGGGACTGAAGCTTTCTTT. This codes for CASSFAAGTEAFF.

The CDR3 coding sequence is TGTGCCAGCAGCTCCCGTGCAGGGTATGGCTATGGCTACACCTTC. Protein product: CASSSRAGYGYGYTF. The chain employs TRBV7-8 and TRBJ1-2; perhaps TRBD1 as D (5 bases). The length of the CDR3 is 15 residues. V lost 4 bases and J lost 4, with 16 bases in between. Per the germline V gene, CDR1 is SGHVS and CDR2 is FQNEAQ.

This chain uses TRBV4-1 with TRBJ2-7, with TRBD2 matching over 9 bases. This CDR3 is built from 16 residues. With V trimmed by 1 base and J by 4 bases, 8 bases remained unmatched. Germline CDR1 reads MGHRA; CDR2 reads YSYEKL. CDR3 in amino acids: CASSQALSLAGYEQYF. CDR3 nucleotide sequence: TGCGCCAGCAGCCAAGCTCTTTCACTAGCGGGTTACGAGCAGTACTTC.

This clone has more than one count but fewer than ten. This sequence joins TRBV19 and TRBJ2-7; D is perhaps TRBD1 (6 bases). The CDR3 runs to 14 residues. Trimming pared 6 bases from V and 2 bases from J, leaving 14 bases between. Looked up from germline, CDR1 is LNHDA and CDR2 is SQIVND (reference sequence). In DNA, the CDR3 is TGTGCCAGTAGAGACGTCGGACAGACCTACGAGCAGTACTTC. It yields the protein CASRDVGQTYEQYF.

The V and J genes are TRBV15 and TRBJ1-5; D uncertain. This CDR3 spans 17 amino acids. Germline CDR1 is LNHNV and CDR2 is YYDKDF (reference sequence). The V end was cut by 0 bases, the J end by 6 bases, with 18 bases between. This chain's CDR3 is CATSRDLEGVVSQPQHF. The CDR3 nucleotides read TGTGCCACCAGCAGAGATCTGGAGGGAGTAGTCAGTCAGCCCCAGCATTTT.

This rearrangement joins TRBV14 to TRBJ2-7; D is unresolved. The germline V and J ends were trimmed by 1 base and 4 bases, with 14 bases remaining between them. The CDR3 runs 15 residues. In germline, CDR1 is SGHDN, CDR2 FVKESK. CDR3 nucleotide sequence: TGTGCCAGCAGCCAAGCTGGCAAGTTACTATACGAGCAGTACTTC. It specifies CASSQAGKLLYEQYF.

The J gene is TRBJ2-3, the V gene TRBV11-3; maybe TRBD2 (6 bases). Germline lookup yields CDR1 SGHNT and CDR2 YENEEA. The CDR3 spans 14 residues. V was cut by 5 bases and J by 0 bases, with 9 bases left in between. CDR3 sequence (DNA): TGTGCCAGCAGCGCGCGGGGAAGCACAGATACGCAGTATTTT. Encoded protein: CASSARGSTDTQYF. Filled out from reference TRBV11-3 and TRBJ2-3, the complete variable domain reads EAGVVQSPRYKIIEKKQPVAFWCNPISGHNTLYWYLQNLGQGPELLIRYENEEAVDDSQLPKDRFSAERLKGVDSTLKIQPAELGDSAVYLCASSARGSTDTQYFGPGTRLTVL.

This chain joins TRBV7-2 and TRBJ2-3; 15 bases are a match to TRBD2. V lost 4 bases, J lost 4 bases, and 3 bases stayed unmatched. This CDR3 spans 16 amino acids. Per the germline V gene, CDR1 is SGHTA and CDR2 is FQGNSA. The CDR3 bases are TGTGCCAGCAGCTCGGGACTAGCGGGGGGCGCAGATACGCAGTATTTT. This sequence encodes CASSSGLAGGADTQYF. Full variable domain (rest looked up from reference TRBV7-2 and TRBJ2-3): GAGVSQSPSNKVTEKGKDVELRCDPISGHTALYWYRQSLGQGLEFLIYFQGNSAPDKSGLPSDRFSAERTGGSVSTLTIQRTQQEDSAVYLCASSSGLAGGADTQYFGPGTRLTVL.

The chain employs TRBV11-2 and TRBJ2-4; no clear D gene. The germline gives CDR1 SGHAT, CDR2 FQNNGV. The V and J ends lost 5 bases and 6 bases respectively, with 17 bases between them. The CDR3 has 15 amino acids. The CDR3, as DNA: TGTGCCAGCAGCCCAAGAACCTCACAGAGAAACATTCAGTACTTC. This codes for CASSPRTSQRNIQYF.

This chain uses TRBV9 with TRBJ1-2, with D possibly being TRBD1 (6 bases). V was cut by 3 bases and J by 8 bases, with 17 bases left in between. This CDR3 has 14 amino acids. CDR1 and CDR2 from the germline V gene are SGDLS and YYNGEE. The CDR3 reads CASSAQTGRGGYTF. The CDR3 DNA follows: TGTGCCAGCAGCGCACAGACAGGTCGGGGCGGCTACACCTTC.

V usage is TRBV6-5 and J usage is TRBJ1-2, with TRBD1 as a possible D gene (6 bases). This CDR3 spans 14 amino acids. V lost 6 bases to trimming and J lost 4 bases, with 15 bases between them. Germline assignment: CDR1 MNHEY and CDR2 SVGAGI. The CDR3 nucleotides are TGTGCCAGCAGCCTCTTAACAGGGATCTATGGCTACACCTTC. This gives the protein CASSLLTGIYGYTF.

CDR3 amino acids: CASSKGRRTGVRCYGYTF. Here the CDR3 DNA reads TGTGCCAGCAGCAAAGGAAGAAGGACAGGGGTCCGTTGCTATGGCTACACCTTC. V gene TRBV21-1 combines with J gene TRBJ1-2; the DNA was not compared with TRBD1, the D call given in the table. TRBV21-1 counts as a pseudogene. The CDR3 is made up of 18 amino acids.

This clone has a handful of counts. The CDR3 DNA is TGTGCCAGCAGTCCTGCGGGCCCGATAGCAGGTGGCTACACCTTC. The encoded protein is CASSPAGPIAGGYTF. The V gene is TRBV25-1, the J gene TRBJ1-2, with D unresolved. The CDR3 consists of 15 residues. Per the germline V gene, CDR1 is MGHDK and CDR2 is SYGVNS. V lost 5 bases and J 7 bases, leaving 20 bases between the germline ends.